The rows below give T cell receptor beta chains drawn from one sample of a study of cytomegalovirus exposure and HLA in healthy donors. TCRdb keeps only in-frame clones here, not all; method: immunoSEQ multiplex PCR. The sample holds approximately 260,000 clones, around 86% seen once. Sequencing was performed on PBMCs. These receptors were collected from a woman between 18 and 30 years old in good health and CMV-seronegative. CDR3s include the opening cysteine and the closing phenylalanine or tryptophan. The order of the fields is J gene, D gene, clone size, V gene, CDR3 protein, CDR3 DNA. A D gene is named only where the DNA matches it firmly. Clone size is shown for a subset of rows, as once, few, many or a class of expanded clone.

>TRBJ1-2|TRBD1|once|TRBV5-1
CASSLGQSQYGYTF
TGCGCCAGCAGTTTGGGACAGTCCCAGTATGGCTACACCTTC
>TRBJ2-2|TRBD1|once|TRBV23-1
CASSQWGGQGVNGELFF
TGCGCCAGCAGTCAATGGGGTGGACAGGGTGTGAACGGGGAGCTGTTTTTT
>TRBJ2-1|.|.|TRBV11-3
CASSLGINEQFF
TGTGCCAGCAGCTTAGGTATAAATGAGCAGTTCTTC
>TRBJ1-2|TRBD1|.|TRBV18
CASSPTGEGYYGYTF
TGTGCCAGCTCACCGACAGGGGAGGGCTACTATGGCTACACCTTC
>TRBJ1-5|.|.|TRBV2
CASSVGRGRGQPQHF
TGTGCCAGCAGCGTCGGTCGGGGGAGGGGTCAGCCCCAGCATTTT
>TRBJ2-1|.|.|TRBV6-5
CASSYFGGGYNEQFF
TGTGCCAGCAGTTACTTTGGGGGAGGATACAATGAGCAGTTCTTC
>TRBJ2-1|.|.|TRBV6-1
CASSSGHVEQFF
TGTGCCAGCAGTTCTGGACACGTTGAGCAGTTCTTC
>TRBJ2-5|.|.|TRBV4-3
CASSQDQGAGETQYF
TGCGCCAGCAGCCAAGATCAAGGGGCGGGGGAGACCCAGTACTTC
>TRBJ2-7|.|.|TRBV5-6
CASSFKRDKSYEQYF
TGTGCCAGCAGCTTTAAACGGGACAAATCCTACGAGCAGTACTTC
>TRBJ2-1|.|few|TRBV6-5
CASTADYNEQFF
TGTGCCAGCACGGCGGATTACAATGAGCAGTTCTTC
>TRBJ2-1|.|.|TRBV7-9
CASSFGESSYNEQFF
TGTGCCAGCAGCTTCGGGGAGAGCTCCTACAATGAGCAGTTCTTC
>TRBJ1-4|TRBD1|.|TRBV5-1
CASSLAGQGAEALFF
TGCGCCAGCAGCTTAGCGGGACAGGGGGCCGAGGCGCTGTTTTTT
>TRBJ2-7|TRBD1|few|TRBV7-9
CASSSGQGAWYEQYF
TGTGCCAGCAGCTCGGGACAGGGGGCGTGGTACGAGCAGTACTTC
>TRBJ2-7|TRBD1|.|TRBV4-1
CASSPTDRESYEQYF
TGCGCCAGCAGCCCAACGGACAGGGAGTCCTACGAGCAGTACTTC
>TRBJ1-1|.|.|TRBV28
CASSSLPSGIGTEAFF
TGTGCCAGCAGTTCCTTACCCTCAGGGATTGGAACTGAAGCTTTCTTT
>TRBJ2-2|TRBD2|.|TRBV29-1
CSVEEGRGATGELFF
TGCAGCGTTGAAGAGGGGCGGGGGGCGACCGGGGAGCTGTTTTTT
>TRBJ2-2|.|.|TRBV7-2
CASSLWGVGGELFF
TGTGCCAGCAGCTTATGGGGGGTTGGCGGGGAGCTGTTTTTT
>TRBJ2-5|TRBD1|.|TRBV18
CASSPRDRGGETQYF
TGTGCCAGCTCACCGCGGGACAGGGGCGGAGAGACCCAGTACTTC
>TRBJ2-5|TRBD1|.|TRBV15
CATSRPRDSQETQYF
TGTGCCACCAGCCGCCCCCGGGACAGCCAAGAGACCCAGTACTTC
>TRBJ2-3|TRBD2|.|TRBV7-2
CASRDSGRPRADTQYF
TGTGCCAGCAGGGATAGCGGGAGGCCCAGGGCAGATACGCAGTATTTT
>TRBJ2-2|.|.|TRBV27
CASGQGWDTGELFF
TGTGCCAGCGGGCAGGGTTGGGACACCGGGGAGCTGTTTTTT
>TRBJ1-2|.|.|TRBV28
CASSRILQGFYGYTF
TGTGCCAGCAGCAGAATTCTACAGGGCTTCTATGGCTACACCTTC
>TRBJ2-7|.|few|TRBV5-4
CASSPGTPQMGEQYF
TGTGCCAGCAGTCCCGGGACTCCTCAAATGGGGGAGCAGTACTTC
>TRBJ2-7|TRBD1|.|TRBV27
CASSLKWTGGTYEQYF
TGTGCCAGCAGTTTAAAATGGACAGGGGGAACCTACGAGCAGTACTTC
>TRBJ1-2|TRBD1|.|TRBV5-1
CASSLRDRGPLGYTF
TGCGCCAGCAGCTTAAGGGACAGGGGGCCTCTTGGCTACACCTTC
>TRBJ2-7|.|once|TRBV27
CASSSGPERPIYEQYF
TGTGCCAGCAGTTCAGGACCGGAGCGGCCCATTTACGAGCAGTACTTC
>TRBJ2-2|.|.|TRBV6-6
CASSQVEYTNTGELFF
TGTGCCAGCAGTCAAGTGGAGTACACGAACACCGGGGAGCTGTTTTTT
>TRBJ2-2|.|.|TRBV11-3
CATTGTLNTGELFF
TGTGCCACCACCGGGACTCTCAACACCGGGGAGCTGTTTTTT
>TRBJ1-6|.|.|TRBV28
CASSLTDSPSINSPLHF
TGTGCCAGCAGTTTAACAGACAGCCCGAGCATTAATTCACCCCTCCACTTT
>TRBJ1-1|TRBD1|.|TRBV10-1
CASRGQGDTEAFF
TGCGCCAGCAGGGGACAGGGGGACACTGAAGCTTTCTTT
>TRBJ1-1|.|.|TRBV29-1
CSAGGDGGTEAFF
TGCAGCGCCGGGGGGGACGGTGGGACTGAAGCTTTCTTT
>TRBJ1-1|.|many|TRBV28
CASSPRTANTEAFF
TGTGCCAGCAGTCCCCGGACAGCCAACACTGAAGCTTTCTTT
>TRBJ2-3|.|.|TRBV11-2
CASSISGFLDTQYF
TGTGCCAGCAGCATATCAGGGTTTTTGGATACGCAGTATTTT
>TRBJ2-7|TRBD1|.|TRBV28
CASSPLTDRDSYEQYF
TGTGCCAGCAGTCCGCTTACGGACAGGGATTCCTACGAGCAGTACTTC
>TRBJ1-2|.|once|TRBV7-2
CASSFGGSTNYGYTF
TGTGCCAGCAGCTTTGGGGGGTCTACTAACTATGGCTACACCTTC
>TRBJ2-3|TRBD1|.|TRBV4-1
CASSQDTGGTDTQYF
TGCGCCAGCAGCCAAGATACAGGGGGCACAGATACGCAGTATTTT
>TRBJ2-2|.|.|TRBV9
CASSRALGGNTGELFF
TGTGCCAGCAGCCGCGCCTTAGGGGGGAACACCGGGGAGCTGTTTTTT
>TRBJ2-7|.|.|TRBV6-5
CASRRQSLSYEQYF
TGTGCCAGCAGAAGACAGTCCCTCTCCTACGAGCAGTACTTC
>TRBJ2-1|TRBD1|.|TRBV27
CASSRDRGKSYNEQFF
TGTGCCAGCAGCAGGGACAGGGGGAAGTCCTACAATGAGCAGTTCTTC
>TRBJ2-3|TRBD1|.|TRBV6-5
CASSYGTGKDTQYF
TGTGCCAGCAGTTATGGGACAGGTAAAGATACGCAGTATTTT
>TRBJ2-7|.|.|TRBV7-3
CASSPGGLLYEQYF
TGTGCCAGCAGCCCTGGGGGCCTACTCTACGAGCAGTACTTC
>TRBJ1-1|TRBD1|.|TRBV30
CASNRGPSTEAFF
TGTGCTTCTAACAGGGGCCCTAGCACTGAAGCTTTCTTT
>TRBJ1-2|.|few|TRBV30
CASHQGNYGYTF
TGTGCCAGCCATCAGGGTAACTATGGCTACACCTTC
>TRBJ2-7|.|.|TRBV28
CASSLLQGSNEQYF
TGTGCCAGCAGTTTATTACAGGGAAGTAACGAGCAGTACTTC
>TRBJ2-7|.|.|TRBV9
CASSVGGSGYEQYF
TGTGCCAGCAGCGTAGGTGGGAGTGGGTACGAGCAGTACTTC
>TRBJ2-7|.|.|TRBV5-1
CASSLGQAASSYEQYF
TGCGCCAGCAGCTTAGGTCAAGCGGCCAGCTCCTACGAGCAGTACTTC
>TRBJ2-1|.|.|TRBV4-3
CASSPTLYNEQFF
TGCGCCAGCAGCCCTACCCTATACAATGAGCAGTTCTTC
>TRBJ1-1|.|.|TRBV7-9
CASSFGTWAFF
TGTGCCAGCAGCTTTGGGACTTGGGCTTTCTTT